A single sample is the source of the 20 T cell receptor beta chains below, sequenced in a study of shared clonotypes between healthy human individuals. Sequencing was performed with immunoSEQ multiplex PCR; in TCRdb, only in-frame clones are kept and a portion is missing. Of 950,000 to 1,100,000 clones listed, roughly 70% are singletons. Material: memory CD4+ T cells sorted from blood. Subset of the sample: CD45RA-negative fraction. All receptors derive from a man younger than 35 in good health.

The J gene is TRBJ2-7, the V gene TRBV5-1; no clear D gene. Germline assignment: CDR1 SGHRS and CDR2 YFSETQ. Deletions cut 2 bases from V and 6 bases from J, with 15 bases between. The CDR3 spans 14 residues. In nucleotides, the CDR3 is TGCGCCAGCAGCTTTAGTCAGGCGGTCGGCGAGCAGTACTTC. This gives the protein CASSFSQAVGEQYF.

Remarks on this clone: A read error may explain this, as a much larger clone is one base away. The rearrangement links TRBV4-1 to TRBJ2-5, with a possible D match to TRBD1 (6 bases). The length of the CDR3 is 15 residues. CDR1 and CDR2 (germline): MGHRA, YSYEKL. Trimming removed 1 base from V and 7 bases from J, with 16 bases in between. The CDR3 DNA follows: TGCGCCAGCAGCCAAGGACCGACAGGTCGGGGGACCCAGTACTTC. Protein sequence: CASSQGPTGRGTQYF.

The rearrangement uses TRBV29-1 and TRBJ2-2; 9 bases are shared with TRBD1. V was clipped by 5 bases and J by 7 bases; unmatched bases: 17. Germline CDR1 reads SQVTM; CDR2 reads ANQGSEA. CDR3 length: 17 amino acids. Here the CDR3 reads CSVRKGSPTGGGGELFF. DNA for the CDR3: TGCAGCGTTCGGAAAGGGTCCCCGACAGGGGGTGGCGGGGAGCTGTTTTTT.

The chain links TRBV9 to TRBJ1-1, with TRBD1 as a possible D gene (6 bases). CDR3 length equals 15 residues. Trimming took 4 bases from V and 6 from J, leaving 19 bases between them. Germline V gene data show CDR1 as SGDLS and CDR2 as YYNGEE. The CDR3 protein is CASSTSRGGDAEAFF. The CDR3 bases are TGTGCCAGCAGCACCTCGCGGGGGGGCGATGCTGAAGCTTTCTTT. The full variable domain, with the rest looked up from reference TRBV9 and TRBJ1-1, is DSGVTQTPKHLITATGQRVTLRCSPRSGDLSVYWYQQSLDQGLQFLIQYYNGEERAKGNILERFSAQQFPDLHSELNLSSLELGDSALYFCASSTSRGGDAEAFFGQGTRLTVV.

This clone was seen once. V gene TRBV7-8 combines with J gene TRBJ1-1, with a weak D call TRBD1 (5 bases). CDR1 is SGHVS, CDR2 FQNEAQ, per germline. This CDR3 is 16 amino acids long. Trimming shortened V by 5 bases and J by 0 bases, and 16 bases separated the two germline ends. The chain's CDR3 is CASSHRRGSMNTEAFF. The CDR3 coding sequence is TGTGCCAGCAGCCATCGGAGGGGATCCATGAACACTGAAGCTTTCTTT.

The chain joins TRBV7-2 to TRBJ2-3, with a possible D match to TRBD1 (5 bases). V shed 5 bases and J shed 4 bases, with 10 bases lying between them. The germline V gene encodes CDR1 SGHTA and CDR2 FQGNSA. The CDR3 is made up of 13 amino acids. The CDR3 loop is CASSPLGADTQYF. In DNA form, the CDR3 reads TGTGCCAGCAGCCCGCTAGGGGCAGATACGCAGTATTTT.

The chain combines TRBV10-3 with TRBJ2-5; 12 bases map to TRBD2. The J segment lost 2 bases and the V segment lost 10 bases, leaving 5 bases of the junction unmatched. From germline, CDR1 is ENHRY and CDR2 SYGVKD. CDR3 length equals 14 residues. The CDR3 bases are TGTGCCACAGGGACTAGCGGGTCGCAAGAGACCCAGTACTTC. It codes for CATGTSGSQETQYF.

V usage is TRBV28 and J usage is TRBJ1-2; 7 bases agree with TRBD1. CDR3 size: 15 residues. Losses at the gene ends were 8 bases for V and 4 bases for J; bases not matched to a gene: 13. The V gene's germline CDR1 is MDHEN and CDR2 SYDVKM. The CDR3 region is CASRSEGASGYGYTF. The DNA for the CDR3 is TGTGCCAGCCGTTCTGAGGGGGCGAGTGGCTATGGCTACACCTTC.

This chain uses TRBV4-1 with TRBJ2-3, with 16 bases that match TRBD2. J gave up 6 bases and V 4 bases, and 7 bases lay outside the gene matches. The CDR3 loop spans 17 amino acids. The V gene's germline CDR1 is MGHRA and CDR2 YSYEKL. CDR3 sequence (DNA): TGCGCCAGCAGCCGGTCCGGGACTAGCGGGGGGGGCGATACGCAGTATTTT. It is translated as CASSRSGTSGGGDTQYF.

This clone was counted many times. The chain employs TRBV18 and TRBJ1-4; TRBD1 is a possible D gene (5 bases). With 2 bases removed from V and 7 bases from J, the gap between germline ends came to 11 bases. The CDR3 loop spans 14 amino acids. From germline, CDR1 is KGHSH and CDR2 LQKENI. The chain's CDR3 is CASSPTGDGEKLFF. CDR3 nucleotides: TGTGCCAGCTCACCAACGGGGGACGGTGAAAAACTGTTTTTT.

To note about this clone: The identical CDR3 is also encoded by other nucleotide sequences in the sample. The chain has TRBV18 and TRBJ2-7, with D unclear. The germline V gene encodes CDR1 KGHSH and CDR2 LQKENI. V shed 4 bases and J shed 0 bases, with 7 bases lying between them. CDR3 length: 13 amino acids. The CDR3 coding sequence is TGTGCCAGCTCACGAGCGTCCTCCTACGAGCAGTACTTC. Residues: CASSRASSYEQYF.

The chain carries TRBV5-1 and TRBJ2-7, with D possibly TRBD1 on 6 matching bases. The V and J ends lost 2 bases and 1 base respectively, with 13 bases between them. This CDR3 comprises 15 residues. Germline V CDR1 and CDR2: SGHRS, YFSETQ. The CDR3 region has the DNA TGCGCCAGCAGCTTCTACCGGGACACTTCCTACGAGCAGTACTTC. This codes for CASSFYRDTSYEQYF. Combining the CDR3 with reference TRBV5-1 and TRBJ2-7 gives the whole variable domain KAGVTQTPRYLIKTRGQQVTLSCSPISGHRSVSWYQQTPGQGLQFLFEYFSETQRNKGNFPGRFSGRQFSNSRSEMNVSTLELGDSALYLCASSFYRDTSYEQYFGPGTRLTVT.

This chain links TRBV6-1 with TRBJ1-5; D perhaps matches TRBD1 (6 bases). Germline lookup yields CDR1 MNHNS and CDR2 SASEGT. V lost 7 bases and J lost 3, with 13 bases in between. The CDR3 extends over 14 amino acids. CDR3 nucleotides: TGTGCCAGCACTGTACAGGGCTCCAATCAGCCCCAGCATTTT. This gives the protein CASTVQGSNQPQHF.

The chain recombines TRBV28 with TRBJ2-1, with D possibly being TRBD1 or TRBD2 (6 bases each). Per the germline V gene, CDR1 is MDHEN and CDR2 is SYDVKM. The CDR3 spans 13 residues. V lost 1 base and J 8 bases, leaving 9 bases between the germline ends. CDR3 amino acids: CASSLLGGHEQFF. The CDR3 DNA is TGTGCCAGCAGTTTATTAGGGGGGCATGAGCAGTTCTTC.

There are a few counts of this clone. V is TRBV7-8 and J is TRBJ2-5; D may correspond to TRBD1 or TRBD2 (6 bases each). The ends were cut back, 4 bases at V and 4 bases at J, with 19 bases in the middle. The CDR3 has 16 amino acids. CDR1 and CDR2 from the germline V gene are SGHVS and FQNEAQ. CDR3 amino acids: CASSSGRGAQRETQYF. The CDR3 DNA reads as TGTGCCAGCAGCTCTGGTAGGGGGGCACAGAGAGAGACCCAGTACTTC.

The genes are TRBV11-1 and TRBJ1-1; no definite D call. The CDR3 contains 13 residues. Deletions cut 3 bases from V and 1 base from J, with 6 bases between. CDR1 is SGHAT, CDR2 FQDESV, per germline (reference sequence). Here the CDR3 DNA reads TGTGCCAGCAGCTTCTCAGAGAACACTGAAGCTTTCTTT. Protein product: CASSFSENTEAFF.

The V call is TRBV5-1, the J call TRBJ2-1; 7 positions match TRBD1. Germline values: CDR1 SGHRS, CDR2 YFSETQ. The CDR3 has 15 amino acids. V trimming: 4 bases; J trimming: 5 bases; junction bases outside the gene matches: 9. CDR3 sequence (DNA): TGCGCCAGCAGCCTGGGACAGCGGACACACAATGAGCAGTTCTTC. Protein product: CASSLGQRTHNEQFF. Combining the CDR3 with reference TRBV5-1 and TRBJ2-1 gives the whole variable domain KAGVTQTPRYLIKTRGQQVTLSCSPISGHRSVSWYQQTPGQGLQFLFEYFSETQRNKGNFPGRFSGRQFSNSRSEMNVSTLELGDSALYLCASSLGQRTHNEQFFGPGTRLTVL.

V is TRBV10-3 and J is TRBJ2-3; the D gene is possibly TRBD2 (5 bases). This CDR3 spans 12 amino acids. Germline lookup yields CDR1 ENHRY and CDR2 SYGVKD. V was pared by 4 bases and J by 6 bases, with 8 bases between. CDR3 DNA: TGTGCCATCAGTGCCGGGATGGATACGCAGTATTTT. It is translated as CAISAGMDTQYF.

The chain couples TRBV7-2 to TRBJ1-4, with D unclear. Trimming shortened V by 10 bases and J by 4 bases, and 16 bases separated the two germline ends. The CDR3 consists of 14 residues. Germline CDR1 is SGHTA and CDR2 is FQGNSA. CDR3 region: CATGATGNNEKLFF. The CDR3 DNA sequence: TGTGCCACCGGAGCCACCGGCAATAATGAAAAACTGTTTTTT.

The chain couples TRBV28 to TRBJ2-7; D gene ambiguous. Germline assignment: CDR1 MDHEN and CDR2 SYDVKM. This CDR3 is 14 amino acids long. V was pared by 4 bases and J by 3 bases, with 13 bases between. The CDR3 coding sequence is TGTGCCAGCAGTTCCTCCCCCGATGTCTACGAGCAGTACTTC. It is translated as CASSSSPDVYEQYF.